These 25 T cell receptor beta chains were sequenced from one sample in a study of shared clonotypes between healthy human individuals. Terminally differentiated effector memory CD45RA+ cells were excluded by CCR7 positive selection of CD45RO-negative cells. The method was immunoSEQ multiplex PCR; TCRdb's version includes in-frame clones alone and lacks a portion of them. The sample gives roughly 850,000 clones, roughly 96% of which show up once; about 0.25% is in the top ten. The sample was naive CD8+ T cells sorted from blood. The receptors were gathered from a man in his thirties or forties in good health.

The chain uses TRBV4-1 and TRBJ2-1, with 8 bases that match TRBD1. The CDR3 length is 15 residues. CDR1 is MGHRA and CDR2 is YSYEKL in the germline V gene. With V trimmed by 2 bases and J by 7 bases, 7 bases remained unmatched. CDR3 protein: CASSQRQGSLNEQFF. The CDR3 nucleotides read TGCGCCAGCAGCCAAAGACAGGGGTCTTTGAATGAGCAGTTCTTC.

The chain links TRBV7-2 to TRBJ2-1; D is uncertain. Trimming cost V 3 bases and J 7 bases, with 13 bases left between them. The V gene's germline CDR1 is SGHTA and CDR2 FQGNSA. The CDR3 is 14 residues long. The CDR3 sequence is CASSFGPAENEQFF. The CDR3 DNA sequence: TGTGCCAGCAGCTTCGGTCCGGCTGAGAATGAGCAGTTCTTC.

About this clone itself: In the same sample, other DNA sequences code for this CDR3. The V call is TRBV11-2, the J call TRBJ2-7, with 8 positions matching TRBD1. With V trimmed by 5 bases and J by 4 bases, 7 bases remained unmatched. The CDR3 totals 14 residues. From germline, CDR1 is SGHAT and CDR2 FQNNGV. The CDR3 spells CASSLGQGGYEQYF. In DNA, the CDR3 is TGTGCCAGCAGCCTCGGACAGGGTGGGTACGAGCAGTACTTC.

V gene TRBV7-9 combines with J gene TRBJ2-2; the D gene is possibly TRBD1 (8 bases). Looked up from germline, CDR1 is SEHNR and CDR2 is FQNEAQ (reference sequence). This CDR3 contains 16 residues. V lost 8 bases and J 1 base, leaving 17 bases between the germline ends. CDR3 sequence (DNA): TGTGCCAGCGTCTTAAGCGGGACAGGGAACACCGGGGAGCTGTTTTTT. Translation gives CASVLSGTGNTGELFF. The variable domain in full, with the rest retrieved from reference TRBV7-9 and TRBJ2-2, is DTGVSQNPRHKITKRGQNVTFRCDPISEHNRLYWYRQTLGQGPEFLTYFQNEAQLEKSRLLSDRFSAERPKGSFSTLEIQRTEQGDSAMYLCASVLSGTGNTGELFFGEGSRLTVL.

The V call is TRBV2, the J call TRBJ1-1; D call uncertain. There are 10 residues in the CDR3. Germline V gene sequence: CDR1 SNHLY, CDR2 FYNNEI. V shed 4 bases and J shed 10 bases, with 7 bases lying between them. CDR3 in amino acids: CASSGQTAFF. The DNA for the CDR3 is TGTGCCAGCAGTGGGCAGACAGCTTTCTTT.

The chain couples TRBV5-1 to TRBJ2-7; 9 bases are shared with TRBD2. Unmatched junction bases numbered 9, after V lost 1 base and J lost 7 bases. Per germline, CDR1 SGHRS and CDR2 YFSETQ. This CDR3 contains 15 residues. The CDR3: CASSLSLAGRNEQYF. The CDR3 region has the DNA TGCGCCAGCAGCTTGAGCCTAGCGGGACGGAATGAGCAGTACTTC.

The chain couples TRBV10-3 to TRBJ2-7; 9 nucleotides align to TRBD2. CDR3 length equals 15 residues. Trimming removed 0 bases from V and 3 bases from J; junction bases left unmatched: 3. CDR1 and CDR2 from the germline V gene are ENHRY and SYGVKD. This CDR3 reads CAISESLAGNYEQYF. CDR3 DNA sequence: TGTGCCATCAGTGAGTCTCTAGCGGGGAACTACGAGCAGTACTTC.

V usage is TRBV13 and J usage is TRBJ2-7, with 10 nucleotides matching TRBD2. Germline values: CDR1 PRHDT, CDR2 FYEKMQ (reference sequence). The CDR3 sequence is 16 residues long. V shed 4 bases and J 4 bases; nucleotides not matched to a gene: 10. The CDR3 region has the DNA TGTGCCAGCAGCTCCGTGGGTAGCGGGAGGAGGTACGAGCAGTACTTC. Protein product: CASSSVGSGRRYEQYF.

The V and J genes are TRBV25-1 and TRBJ2-3; D gene unclear. V was shortened by 8 bases and J by 6 bases, with 9 bases between the two germline ends. CDR3 length: 11 amino acids. The germline CDR1 and CDR2 sequences are MGHDK and SYGVNS. The CDR3 coding sequence is TGTGCCAGCCTCAGGCGGGATACGCAGTATTTT. Protein: CASLRRDTQYF.

CDR3 DNA: TGTGCCAGCAGTTTATCAGGGACCCCCTACGAGCAGTACTTC. As protein: CASSLSGTPYEQYF. The rearrangement uses TRBV27 and TRBJ2-7, with D tentatively TRBD1 or TRBD2 (5 bases each). This CDR3 has 14 amino acids. CDR1 and CDR2 from the germline V gene are MNHEY and SMNVEV (reference sequence). V was pared by 0 bases and J by 2 bases, with 8 bases between.

The chain recombines TRBV29-1 with TRBJ2-3; TRBD2 matches 10 bases. Looked up from germline, CDR1 is SQVTM and CDR2 is ANQGSEA. The CDR3 totals 18 residues. After removal of 6 bases from V and 3 bases from J, the junction contained 18 bases not matched to a gene. The CDR3 here is CSVIAGTEREGPTDTQYF. CDR3 coding DNA: TGCAGCGTAATAGCCGGGACAGAGCGGGAGGGCCCGACAGATACGCAGTATTTT.

This rearrangement joins TRBV5-1 to TRBJ2-7, with TRBD2 identical over 7 bases. The germline CDR1 and CDR2 sequences are SGHRS and YFSETQ. With 0 bases clipped from V and 2 bases from J, the junction kept 2 bases outside the gene matches. The CDR3 loop spans 14 amino acids. The CDR3, as DNA: TGCGCCAGCAGCTTGGCCGGGGGGACCTACGAGCAGTACTTC. Translating gives CASSLAGGTYEQYF. The whole variable domain, remainder taken from reference TRBV5-1 and TRBJ2-7, is KAGVTQTPRYLIKTRGQQVTLSCSPISGHRSVSWYQQTPGQGLQFLFEYFSETQRNKGNFPGRFSGRQFSNSRSEMNVSTLELGDSALYLCASSLAGGTYEQYFGPGTRLTVT.

The chain links TRBV13 to TRBJ2-7; 9 positions agree with TRBD1. This CDR3 has 15 amino acids. The germline CDR1 and CDR2 sequences are PRHDT and FYEKMQ (reference sequence). V lost 1 base and J lost 2; bases outside the gene matches: 3. For the CDR3, the DNA is TGTGCCAGCAGCTTAGCGGGACAGGGCACCTACGAGCAGTACTTC. Translated: CASSLAGQGTYEQYF. The entire variable domain, with the rest obtained from reference TRBV13 and TRBJ2-7, is as follows: AAGVIQSPRHLIKEKRETATLKCYPIPRHDTVYWYQQGPGQDPQFLISFYEKMQSDKGSIPDRFSAQQFSDYHSELNMSSLELGDSALYFCASSLAGQGTYEQYFGPGTRLTVT.

This chain uses TRBV7-9 with TRBJ2-1; 8 bases match TRBD1. V shed 4 bases, J shed 8 bases, and the junction held 10 bases outside the gene matches. The CDR3 loop spans 15 amino acids. From germline, CDR1 is SEHNR and CDR2 FQNEAQ (reference sequence). Here the CDR3 reads CASSSAATGDYEQFF. The CDR3 DNA reads TGTGCCAGCAGCTCCGCCGCGACAGGGGATTATGAGCAGTTCTTC. The variable domain in full, completed from reference TRBV7-9 and TRBJ2-1, reads DTGVSQNPRHKITKRGQNVTFRCDPISEHNRLYWYRQTLGQGPEFLTYFQNEAQLEKSRLLSDRFSAERPKGSFSTLEIQRTEQGDSAMYLCASSSAATGDYEQFFGPGTRLTVL.

This CDR3 is CASSGRPLGTNNEQFF. The CDR3, as DNA: TGTGCCAGCAGCGGGAGACCCTTGGGGACTAACAATGAGCAGTTCTTC. The genes are TRBV9 and TRBJ2-1; 7 nucleotides align to TRBD2. The CDR3 runs to 16 residues. Trimming removed 3 bases from V and 5 bases from J; junction bases left unmatched: 11. CDR1 and CDR2 (germline): SGDLS, YYNGEE. The variable domain in full, completed from reference TRBV9 and TRBJ2-1, reads DSGVTQTPKHLITATGQRVTLRCSPRSGDLSVYWYQQSLDQGLQFLIQYYNGEERAKGNILERFSAQQFPDLHSELNLSSLELGDSALYFCASSGRPLGTNNEQFFGPGTRLTVL.

This rearrangement joins TRBV29-1 to TRBJ2-7; 11 nucleotides agree with TRBD2. The CDR3 runs to 15 residues. The V gene's germline CDR1 is SQVTM and CDR2 ANQGSEA. V gave up 2 bases and J gave up 2 bases; unmatched junction bases: 5. CDR3 residues: CSVERLAGNTYEQYF. CDR3 coding DNA: TGCAGCGTTGAAAGACTAGCGGGAAATACCTACGAGCAGTACTTC.

V and J are TRBV7-2 and TRBJ2-1; D is possibly TRBD1 (6 bases). Trimming stripped 5 bases from V and 10 bases from J, with 18 bases between. Germline V lookup: CDR1 SGHTA, CDR2 FQGNSA. This CDR3 comprises 14 residues. For the CDR3, the DNA is TGTGCCAGCAGCCCGCTAGCAGGGGCTCGCGAGCAGTTCTTC. Residues: CASSPLAGAREQFF.

The count of this clone is one. V is TRBV7-8 and J is TRBJ2-7; possibly TRBD1 or TRBD2 for D (5 bases each). The CDR3 has 13 residues. Trimming removed 1 base from V and 7 bases from J, with 11 bases in between. Germline values: CDR1 SGHVS, CDR2 FQNEAQ. CDR3 in amino acids: CASSLGPGTEQYF. The CDR3 nucleotides read TGTGCCAGCAGCTTAGGTCCCGGGACGGAGCAGTACTTC.

The rearrangement uses TRBV7-9 and TRBJ1-1; 7 nucleotides align to TRBD1. J was trimmed by 10 bases and V by 3 bases; bases with no gene match: 14. This CDR3 is built from 15 residues. Germline V gives CDR1 SEHNR, CDR2 FQNEAQ (reference sequence). Here the CDR3 reads CASSFITGAQQSAFF. CDR3 sequence (DNA): TGTGCCAGCAGCTTCATAACAGGGGCACAGCAGTCAGCTTTCTTT.

V gene TRBV7-9 combines with J gene TRBJ2-2; TRBD1 aligns across 7 bases. This CDR3 has 15 residues. J lost 2 bases, V lost 5 bases, and 5 bases had no gene match. The V gene's germline CDR1 is SEHNR and CDR2 FQNEAQ (reference sequence). CDR3: CASSQGQTNTGELFF. DNA for the CDR3: TGTGCCAGCAGCCAGGGACAGACAAACACCGGGGAGCTGTTTTTT.

The rearrangement joins TRBV11-3 to TRBJ2-3; 11 positions match TRBD2. The germline gives CDR1 SGHNT, CDR2 YENEEA. V trimming: 9 bases; J trimming: 6 bases; junction bases outside the gene matches: 14. CDR3 length equals 16 residues. CDR3 region: CASRITSGGYGDTQYF. Written as DNA, the CDR3 is TGTGCCAGTAGGATCACTAGCGGGGGTTATGGGGATACGCAGTATTTT.

V usage is TRBV13 and J usage is TRBJ2-1; no reliable D call. Trimming took off 1 base at V and 0 bases at J, with 10 bases between the two ends. The CDR3 is 16 residues long. Germline CDR1 reads PRHDT; CDR2 reads FYEKMQ (reference sequence). CDR3 in DNA: TGTGCCAGCAGCTTAGCCTCGATTAACTCCTACAATGAGCAGTTCTTC. Residues: CASSLASINSYNEQFF. Filled out from reference TRBV13 and TRBJ2-1, the complete variable domain reads AAGVIQSPRHLIKEKRETATLKCYPIPRHDTVYWYQQGPGQDPQFLISFYEKMQSDKGSIPDRFSAQQFSDYHSELNMSSLELGDSALYFCASSLASINSYNEQFFGPGTRLTVL.

This chain uses TRBV5-1 with TRBJ2-7, with 8 bases identical to TRBD1. The CDR3 covers 14 residues. Germline lookup yields CDR1 SGHRS and CDR2 YFSETQ. Germline trimming cut 1 base from V and 6 bases from J; bases unmatched to any gene: 6. CDR3 sequence: CASSLTGGHVEQYF. The CDR3, as DNA: TGCGCCAGCAGCTTGACAGGGGGACATGTCGAGCAGTACTTC.

The V gene is TRBV14, the J gene TRBJ1-4; D remains ambiguous. Germline V gene lookup returns CDR1 SGHDN and CDR2 FVKESK. V shed 0 bases and J shed 6 bases, with 5 bases lying between them. This CDR3 has 13 residues. The CDR3 region has the DNA TGTGCCAGCAGCCAAGATCCCCATGAAAAACTGTTTTTT. This translates into CASSQDPHEKLFF.

The chain has TRBV4-1 and TRBJ2-2; D is unresolved. The CDR3 is made up of 15 amino acids. CDR1 and CDR2 (germline): MGHRA, YSYEKL. Trimming pared 1 base from V and 1 base from J, leaving 7 bases between. Here the CDR3 reads CASSQAGRNTGELFF. The DNA for the CDR3 is TGCGCCAGCAGCCAAGCGGGCCGGAACACCGGGGAGCTGTTTTTT.